Many counts were recorded for the clone carrying this TCR beta chain. Antigen: not known. This entry belongs to a study of CD8+CD57+ T cells in acquired aplastic anemia. On the study more broadly: Recorded DNA amounts for sorted CD4+ and CD8+ cells had an average of 3.2 ug. Study conclusions and caveats: Twenty-nine CD8+ CDR3 sequences were shared between patients and controls. Researchers reported that CD8+ Simpson's diversity was not significantly different in patients versus controls.

All patients picked for sequencing had shown, by flow cytometry, an expansion of CD8+CD57+ cells. A severe acquired aplastic anemia diagnosis applied to all patients. TCR beta VDJ combinations and CDR3 sequences were profiled from genomic DNA. TCRdb reprocessed the reads via MiXCR and lists one record per CDR3 protein. The sample has 170,000 or so distinct CDR3 sequences; about 50% are singletons. CDR1 SQVTM and CDR2 ANQGSEA come from the germline V gene. The length of the CDR3 is 12 residues. V was shortened by 1 base and J by 4 bases, with 7 bases between the two germline ends. This clonotype was sampled from a human donor with aplastic anemia. This rearrangement joins TRBV29-1 to TRBJ2-5, with D perhaps TRBD1 (6 bases). Sequences were obtained from sorted CD4+, CD8+, or CD8+CD57+ T cells (not recorded which) from PBMCs. The CDR3 reads CSVEGGLETQYF. The CDR3 bases are TGCAGCGTTGAAGGGGGGCTAGAGACCCAGTACTTC.